The 14 T cell receptor beta chains below come from one sample, sequenced in a study of T cell changes during pregnancy in multiple sclerosis. The assay was immunoSEQ multiplex PCR, and TCRdb's table has in-frame clones only and misses some. Of just under 50,000 clones in the sample, roughly 94% were seen once. Sequencing was performed on CD4+ T cells from peripheral blood mononuclear cells, taken in the third trimester of pregnancy. These receptors were obtained from a female donor with multiple sclerosis, enrolled in a pregnancy study.

V gene TRBV11-2 combines with J gene TRBJ1-1; possibly TRBD1 for D (6 bases). Germline CDR1 SGHAT, CDR2 FQNNGV. CDR3 size: 16 residues. Trimming shortened V by 5 bases and J by 0 bases, and 16 bases separated the two germline ends. The CDR3 DNA reads TGTGCCAGCAGCCTTGGACAGACCAAACTGAACACTGAAGCTTTCTTT. Its protein product is CASSLGQTKLNTEAFF.

The chain is built from TRBV10-3 and TRBJ1-6; weak D call: TRBD1 (6 bases). The V gene lost 8 bases and the J gene lost 10 bases, with 12 bases spanning the gap. This CDR3 spans 12 amino acids. The germline CDR1 and CDR2 sequences are ENHRY and SYGVKD. CDR3 sequence reads: CAIAGGASPLHF. The CDR3 region has the DNA TGTGCCATCGCGGGGGGCGCATCACCCCTCCACTTT.

The chain couples TRBV6-5 to TRBJ1-1, with a weak D call TRBD1 (5 bases). V lost 2 bases and J lost 6, with 19 bases in between. The germline V gene encodes CDR1 MNHEY and CDR2 SVGAGI. The CDR3 is 16 residues long. The CDR3 DNA is TGTGCCAGCAGTTACCTTGCAGCGGGGGTCGGAGCTGAAGCTTTCTTT. Amino acid sequence: CASSYLAAGVGAEAFF.

The chain is built from TRBV2 and TRBJ2-7; no reliable D call. This CDR3 region has 15 residues. V was cut by 4 bases and J by 0 bases, with 13 bases left in between. The germline CDR1 and CDR2 sequences are SNHLY and FYNNEI. This CDR3 is CASSVPVALSYEQYF. The CDR3 DNA is TGTGCCAGCAGTGTCCCGGTAGCCCTCTCCTACGAGCAGTACTTC.

This clone was seen a single time. The gene calls are TRBV19 and TRBJ2-7, with 8 bases lining up with TRBD1. The V segment lost 1 base and the J segment 9 bases; nucleotides outside the gene matches: 8. CDR1 and CDR2 (germline): LNHDA, SQIVND (reference sequence). This CDR3 has 14 amino acids. CDR3 sequence reads: CASSIVSDRAAQYF. In DNA, the CDR3 is TGTGCCAGTAGTATAGTCTCGGACAGGGCTGCGCAGTACTTC.

This chain uses TRBV9 with TRBJ1-3, with 7 positions matching TRBD1. The CDR3 runs to 15 residues. CDR1 SGDLS and CDR2 YYNGEE come from the germline V gene. V shed 0 bases and J 4 bases; nucleotides not matched to a gene: 4. Here the CDR3 DNA reads TGTGCCAGCAGCGTAGTAGGGGGCCTGGGAAACACCATATATTTT. As protein: CASSVVGGLGNTIYF.

The rearrangement links TRBV9 to TRBJ1-1; no clear D. Germline CDR1 SGDLS, CDR2 YYNGEE. V was cut by 3 bases and J by 1 base, with 13 bases left in between. This CDR3 is 15 amino acids long. CDR3 protein: CASSAQADPNTEAFF. The CDR3 DNA is TGTGCCAGCAGCGCCCAGGCCGACCCGAACACTGAAGCTTTCTTT.

The rearrangement joins TRBV5-5 to TRBJ2-5; TRBD2 matches at 7 bases. Germline loops: CDR1 SGHKS, CDR2 YYEKEE (reference sequence). V was pared by 4 bases and J by 3 bases, with 9 bases of the junction left unmatched. This CDR3 has 15 amino acids. The CDR3 nucleotides are TGTGCCAGCAGCCGGCGCGGGGGAGGAGAAGAGACCCAGTACTTC. Amino acid sequence: CASSRRGGGEETQYF.

The chain combines TRBV15 with TRBJ2-7; tentative D call: TRBD2 (7 bases). The CDR3 is 15 amino acids. Germline loops: CDR1 LNHNV, CDR2 YYDKDF (reference sequence). Between the trimmed V and J ends, which lost 0 bases and 4 bases, there was a span of 13 bases. Written as DNA, the CDR3 is TGTGCCACCAGCAGAGATCTAAAGGGGGGGTACGAGCAGTACTTC. Translating gives CATSRDLKGGYEQYF.

This CDR3 reads CASGSRDSYEQYF. The DNA of the CDR3 is TGTGCTAGTGGCTCTCGGGACTCCTACGAGCAGTACTTC. J is TRBJ2-7 and V is TRBV12-5; weak D call: TRBD2 (5 bases). Per the germline V gene, CDR1 is LGHNT and CDR2 is FRNRAP. The CDR3 is 13 amino acids. Trimming left V 6 bases short and J 0 bases short, with 9 bases between.

A single count supports this clone. The chain recombines TRBV2 with TRBJ2-3, with 9 bases matching TRBD2. This CDR3 region has 18 residues. The germline gives CDR1 SNHLY, CDR2 FYNNEI. Trimming at V came to 7 bases and at J to 1 base, leaving 15 bases not matched to a gene. The CDR3 bases are TGTGCCAGCAAGGCACCTGGCGGGGGGGCGTACGGCACAGATACGCAGTATTTT. Translation gives CASKAPGGGAYGTDTQYF.

The chain joins TRBV9 to TRBJ2-2, with 7 bases matching TRBD1. Germline V CDR1 and CDR2: SGDLS, YYNGEE. With V trimmed by 0 bases and J by 5 bases, 10 bases remained unmatched. CDR3 length: 17 residues. The CDR3 nucleotides read TGTGCCAGCAGCGTAGCTACCGGGACAGTTCGAACCGGGGAGCTGTTTTTT. Amino acid sequence: CASSVATGTVRTGELFF.

The chain couples TRBV14 to TRBJ2-5; D is possibly TRBD2 (6 bases). Germline V gene lookup returns CDR1 SGHDN and CDR2 FVKESK. This CDR3 has 15 amino acids. V was clipped by 0 bases and J by 5 bases, with 13 bases between them. Here the CDR3 DNA reads TGTGCCAGCAGCCAAGATCTTGGGGGGTCCGAGACCCAGTACTTC. Protein product: CASSQDLGGSETQYF.

The chain is built from TRBV23-1 and TRBJ2-4; 9 bases line up with TRBD2. TRBV23-1 is annotated as an ORF whose role is uncertain. Germline trimming cut 8 bases from V and 0 bases from J; bases unmatched to any gene: 14. The CDR3 loop spans 18 amino acids. In DNA form, the CDR3 reads TGCGCCAGCTCTCCGGGACTAGCAGCAATTCTAGCCAAAAACATTCAGTACTTC. As protein: CASSPGLAAILAKNIQYF.